A single sample gave rise to the 2 T cell receptor beta chains below, sequenced in a study of blood T cell repertoires in COVID-19. Method: immunoSEQ multiplex PCR; TCRdb's copy keeps in-frame clones and lacks some. This table has a few hundred thousand clones, approximately 83% appearing once. Sequenced material: PBMCs or T cells enriched from blood (not recorded which). The receptors originated from a woman between 50 and 59 years old who had recovered from COVID-19.

This clone has a single count. The CDR3 here is CSASPDRGPGYTF. In DNA, the CDR3 is TGCAGTGCGAGTCCGGACAGAGGTCCCGGCTACACCTTC. The chain links TRBV20-1 to TRBJ1-2; a weak D match, TRBD1 (6 bases). V gave up 6 bases and J gave up 8 bases, with 19 bases separating them. Germline assignment: CDR1 DFQATT and CDR2 SNEGSKA (reference sequence). This CDR3 contains 13 residues.

The chain couples TRBV14 to TRBJ2-1; TRBD2 is a possible D gene (6 bases). Germline CDR1 and CDR2: SGHDN and FVKESK. The length of the CDR3 is 17 residues. Trimming shortened V by 2 bases and J by 6 bases, and 20 bases separated the two germline ends. In nucleotides, the CDR3 is TGTGCCAGCAGCCAACGAGGGACTTTTTTTTCCGCCAATGAGCAGTTCTTC. This translates into CASSQRGTFFSANEQFF.